The 26 T cell receptor beta chains below all came from one sample that was sequenced in a study of blood T cell repertoires in COVID-19. Data came from immunoSEQ multiplex PCR; TCRdb stores just in-frame clones and leaves some out. Of about 140,000 clones in the sample, under 90% are singletons; the top ten hold about 7%. Sequencing input: peripheral blood. The receptors stem from a human donor in a cohort sampled during active COVID-19.

This clone appeared a few times. This chain uses TRBV6-2 or TRBV6-3 with TRBJ1-5; D is perhaps TRBD1 (6 bases). The CDR3 contains 14 residues. Between the trimmed V and J ends, which lost 6 bases and 3 bases, there was a span of 12 bases. Germline V CDR1 and CDR2: MNHEY, SVGEGT. In DNA, the CDR3 is TGTGCCAGCAGCTTTGGACAGCTCAATCAGCCCCAGCATTTT. It is translated as CASSFGQLNQPQHF.

The V and J genes are TRBV6-2 or TRBV6-3 and TRBJ1-1; no clear D. Germline CDR1 is MNHEY and CDR2 is SVGEGT. This CDR3 comprises 15 residues. V was pared by 0 bases and J by 2 bases, with 10 bases between. CDR3 nucleotides: TGTGCCAGCAGTTACTCCCGGGATTTTAACACTGAAGCTTTCTTT. This codes for CASSYSRDFNTEAFF.

The chain recombines TRBV28 with TRBJ1-1; D remains unclear. Germline V lookup: CDR1 MDHEN, CDR2 SYDVKM. CDR3 length: 12 amino acids. Trimming took off 3 bases at V and 5 bases at J, with 7 bases between the two ends. The CDR3 is CASSFGETEAFF. The CDR3 DNA is TGTGCCAGCAGTTTCGGGGAGACTGAAGCTTTCTTT.

In DNA form, the CDR3 reads TGTGCCAGCAGGCGGACTAGCGCGAATGAGCAGTTCTTC. It specifies CASRRTSANEQFF. The chain joins TRBV6-5 to TRBJ2-1, with 9 positions matching TRBD2. The CDR3 contains 13 residues. The germline gives CDR1 MNHEY, CDR2 SVGAGI. With V trimmed by 6 bases and J by 7 bases, 4 bases remained unmatched.

This chain joins TRBV3-1 (or the pseudogene TRBV3-2) and TRBJ2-7; TRBD1 matches 9 bases. Germline CDR1 is LGHDT and CDR2 is YNNKEL (reference sequence). The CDR3 is 15 residues long. The V and J ends lost 4 bases and 3 bases, in that order; junction bases with no gene match: 7. Written as DNA, the CDR3 is TGTGCCAGCAGCCCATGGGACAGGGTCCACTACGAGCAGTACTTC. It encodes CASSPWDRVHYEQYF.

This chain uses TRBV7-2 with TRBJ2-7; no definite D call. V was shortened by 3 bases and J by 2 bases, with 11 bases between the two germline ends. The germline gives CDR1 SGHTA, CDR2 FQGNSA. This CDR3 region has 14 residues. CDR3 residues: CASSFATPAYEQYF. In DNA, the CDR3 is TGTGCCAGCAGCTTTGCGACTCCGGCCTACGAGCAGTACTTC.

The V and J genes are TRBV12-5 and TRBJ2-2; a possible D gene is TRBD1 (6 bases). V was trimmed by 2 bases and J by 4 bases, leaving 14 bases between them. Germline CDR1 reads LGHNT; CDR2 reads FRNRAP. This CDR3 spans 16 amino acids. CDR3 residues: CASGLSQGHSTGELFF. The CDR3 DNA follows: TGTGCTAGTGGTTTGAGCCAGGGACATAGCACCGGGGAGCTGTTTTTT.

The V gene is TRBV3-1 (or the pseudogene TRBV3-2), the J gene TRBJ1-2; a weak D match, TRBD1 (6 bases). This CDR3 comprises 20 residues. V dropped 3 bases and J dropped 5 bases, with 31 bases sitting between them. CDR1 is LGHDT and CDR2 is YNNKEL in the germline V gene (reference sequence). CDR3 nucleotide sequence: TGTGCCAGCAGCCATGCCGCCTGGAGGACTGGACAGAAGCCTGGATATGGCTACACCTTC. This codes for CASSHAAWRTGQKPGYGYTF.

This chain connects TRBV10-3 to TRBJ2-7; possibly TRBD1 for D (5 bases). The V gene's germline CDR1 is ENHRY and CDR2 SYGVKD. V dropped 11 bases and J dropped 4 bases, with 18 bases sitting between them. CDR3 size: 13 residues. This CDR3 reads CAPTRVVGYEQYF. CDR3 in DNA: TGTGCCCCCACCAGGGTGGTGGGTTACGAGCAGTACTTC.

The chain carries TRBV5-4 and TRBJ2-5; 8 bases align to TRBD2. V shed 0 bases and J 4 bases; nucleotides not matched to a gene: 14. The CDR3 has 18 residues. Germline V gene lookup returns CDR1 SGHNT and CDR2 YYREEE (reference sequence). CDR3 protein: CASSLALRVSGGGETQYF. CDR3 coding DNA: TGTGCCAGCAGCTTGGCCCTTCGAGTCAGCGGGGGAGGAGAGACCCAGTACTTC. Supplemented by reference TRBV5-4 and TRBJ2-5, the full variable domain reads ETGVTQSPTHLIKTRGQQVTLRCSSQSGHNTVSWYQQALGQGPQFIFQYYREEENGRGNFPPRFSGLQFPNYSSELNVNALELDDSALYLCASSLALRVSGGGETQYFGPGTRLLVL.

The rearrangement links TRBV6-2 or TRBV6-3 to TRBJ1-6; perhaps TRBD1 as D (5 bases). Trimming shortened V by 5 bases and J by 6 bases, and 14 bases separated the two germline ends. The CDR3 runs to 15 residues. Looked up from germline, CDR1 is MNHEY and CDR2 is SVGEGT. This chain's CDR3 is CASSDEQVTNSPLHF. The CDR3 DNA reads TGTGCCAGCAGTGATGAACAGGTTACTAATTCACCCCTCCACTTT.

The gene calls are TRBV19 and TRBJ1-2; 7 bases line up with TRBD1. This CDR3 is 14 amino acids long. The germline V gene encodes CDR1 LNHDA and CDR2 SQIVND (reference sequence). The V gene end was trimmed by 1 base and the J gene end by 8 bases; junction bases not matched to a gene: 7. As DNA, the CDR3 is TGTGCCAGTAGTATAGTGAAGGGGGCGAGCGGCTACACCTTC. Amino acid sequence: CASSIVKGASGYTF.

The chain couples TRBV28 to TRBJ2-3; D is possibly TRBD2 (5 bases). The CDR3 has 12 residues. Trimming removed 6 bases from V and 13 bases from J, with 17 bases in between. Germline V gene lookup returns CDR1 MDHEN and CDR2 SYDVKM. CDR3 protein: CASSLGWAGEYF. CDR3 nucleotide sequence: TGTGCCAGCAGCCTTGGATGGGCCGGGGAGTATTTT.

This chain joins TRBV5-6 and TRBJ1-1, with TRBD1 matching 11 bases. Trimming at V came to 2 bases and at J to 7 bases, leaving 7 bases not matched to a gene. This CDR3 is built from 15 residues. Per the germline V gene, CDR1 is SGHDT and CDR2 is YYEEEE. The CDR3 spells CASSFLGTGGNEAFF. CDR3 nucleotides: TGTGCCAGCAGCTTCCTTGGGACAGGGGGAAATGAAGCTTTCTTT. Looking up the rest from reference TRBV5-6 and TRBJ1-1 gives the full variable domain: DAGVTQSPTHLIKTRGQQVTLRCSPKSGHDTVSWYQQALGQGPQFIFQYYEEEERQRGNFPDRFSGHQFPNYSSELNVNALLLGDSALYLCASSFLGTGGNEAFFGQGTRLTVV.

The CDR3 DNA reads TGTGCCAGCAGGGCAGGGGTTTTGGATACGCAGTATTTT. Translation: CASRAGVLDTQYF. The genes are TRBV7-2 and TRBJ2-3; D may be TRBD1 (6 bases). The germline gives CDR1 SGHTA, CDR2 FQGNSA. Trimming shortened V by 6 bases and J by 6 bases, and 13 bases separated the two germline ends. The CDR3 runs 13 residues.

The chain recombines TRBV12-5 with TRBJ1-2; 8 bases map to TRBD1. This CDR3 comprises 16 residues. Looked up from germline, CDR1 is LGHNT and CDR2 is FRNRAP. The V segment lost 1 base and the J segment 5 bases; nucleotides outside the gene matches: 9. Written as DNA, the CDR3 is TGTGCTAGTGGTTTGGGGCGCCAGGGGGCCGGTTATGGCTACACCTTC. This gives the protein CASGLGRQGAGYGYTF.

This chain joins TRBV10-3 and TRBJ1-3; D possibly corresponds to TRBD1 (5 bases). The CDR3 runs to 16 residues. V was shortened by 6 bases and J by 2 bases, with 17 bases between the two germline ends. Germline V gene data show CDR1 as ENHRY and CDR2 as SYGVKD. The CDR3 sequence: CAISPTGDLAGNTIYF. The DNA of the CDR3 is TGTGCCATCAGCCCCACGGGGGACTTAGCTGGAAACACCATATATTTT.

This chain joins TRBV19 and TRBJ1-5, with a possible D match to TRBD1 (6 bases). The CDR3 consists of 14 residues. Germline V CDR1 and CDR2: LNHDA, SQIVND (reference sequence). V was clipped by 1 base and J by 7 bases, with 11 bases between them. The CDR3 bases are TGTGCCAGTAGTATAGTCACCAGGGGCCAGCCCCAGCATTTT. This gives the protein CASSIVTRGQPQHF.

This clone appeared a few times. The chain combines TRBV6-4 with TRBJ2-1, with 9 bases fitting TRBD2. CDR1 MRHNA and CDR2 SNTAGT come from the germline V gene. With V trimmed by 3 bases and J by 5 bases, 8 bases remained unmatched. This CDR3 has 16 amino acids. CDR3 DNA: TGTGCCAGCAGTGAGCGGGAGGCGGGGGGGCACAATGAGCAGTTCTTC. Protein: CASSEREAGGHNEQFF.

The chain's CDR3 is CASSNPLGGYEQYF. The CDR3 DNA reads TGTGCCAGCAGCAACCCCCTAGGGGGCTACGAGCAGTACTTC. The chain is built from TRBV21-1 and TRBJ2-7; the table's D call TRBD1 went unverified against the DNA. TRBV21-1 constitutes a pseudogene. The CDR3 is 14 residues long.

V gene TRBV12-3 or TRBV12-4 combines with J gene TRBJ2-1, with D unclear. CDR3 length equals 12 residues. V lost 5 bases and J lost 6, with 8 bases in between. The chain's CDR3 is CASSLNFNEQFF. CDR3 nucleotide sequence: TGTGCCAGCAGTCTCAACTTCAATGAGCAGTTCTTC.

There are a few counts of this clone. The chain couples TRBV6-5 to TRBJ1-1; no definite D call. Germline CDR1 MNHEY, CDR2 SVGAGI. The CDR3 is 13 amino acids. Trimming shortened V by 7 bases and J by 5 bases, and 14 bases separated the two germline ends. CDR3 amino acids: CASIRAGGTEAFF. The CDR3 DNA is TGTGCCAGCATCAGAGCGGGCGGGACTGAAGCTTTCTTT.

The chain combines TRBV12-5 with TRBJ2-2; the match to TRBD1 covers 8 bases. Germline-derived CDR1 and CDR2 are LGHNT and FRNRAP. The V gene end was trimmed by 7 bases and the J gene end by 1 base; junction bases not matched to a gene: 2. The CDR3 spans 14 residues. The CDR3: CASVGTGNTGELFF. For the CDR3, the DNA is TGTGCTAGTGTGGGGACAGGGAACACCGGGGAGCTGTTTTTT.

The CDR3: CASSTDVTVLKLFF. CDR3 nucleotides: TGTGCCAGTAGTACTGACGTGACAGTCCTAAAACTGTTTTTT. The chain has TRBV19 and TRBJ1-4; D is perhaps TRBD1 (5 bases). The V gene lost 4 bases and the J gene lost 10 bases, with 16 bases spanning the gap. The CDR3 is made up of 14 amino acids. Germline CDR1 and CDR2: LNHDA and SQIVND (reference sequence). Combining the CDR3 with reference TRBV19 and TRBJ1-4 gives the whole variable domain DGGITQSPKYLFRKEGQNVTLSCEQNLNHDAMYWYRQDPGQGLRLIYYSQIVNDFQKGDIAEGYSVSREKKESFPLTVTSAQKNPTAFYLCASSTDVTVLKLFFGSGTQLSVL.

V and J are TRBV29-1 and TRBJ1-1, with D perhaps matching TRBD1 (6 bases). Trimming took 6 bases from V and 0 from J, leaving 17 bases between them. The germline V gene has CDR1 SQVTM and CDR2 ANQGSEA. The CDR3 runs 15 residues. The CDR3 coding sequence is TGCAGCGTCCCCGATGGGACATCCATGAACACTGAAGCTTTCTTT. Translating it yields CSVPDGTSMNTEAFF.

This rearrangement joins TRBV5-4 to TRBJ2-5; 15 positions match TRBD2. Trimming at V came to 4 bases and at J to 9 bases, leaving 10 bases not matched to a gene. This CDR3 is built from 16 residues. Germline-derived CDR1 and CDR2 are SGHNT and YYREEE (reference sequence). The CDR3 reads CASSPGLAGGPPPQYF. The DNA for the CDR3 is TGTGCCAGCAGCCCGGGACTAGCGGGGGGCCCTCCCCCCCAGTACTTC.